The TCR beta chain under discussion was sequenced for a study of sequential checkpoint blockade in melanoma. Study summary: First-line arms were nivolumab then ipilimumab, or the reverse, randomized 1:1. After both sequences, patients received maintenance nivolumab.

The repertoire was sequenced with immunoSEQ multiplex PCR; TCRdb's copy has only in-frame clones and lacks some. The sample has about 20,000 clones, 56% seen once. The V and J ends lost 7 bases and 5 bases, in that order; junction bases with no gene match: 8. Germline V gene data show CDR1 as ENHRY and CDR2 as SYGVKD. The CDR3 consists of 15 residues. The treatment was: randomized to nivolumab then ipilimumab (arm A) or the reverse (arm B). None of the patients previously received DNA-damaging chemotherapy. Sorted cells were live CD3+CD8+, lacking CD19 and CD56, from PBMCs. This clone was detected only a few times.

The starting material was CD8+ T cells sorted from blood (inferred from file names), obtained from a patient given nivolumab and ipilimumab in sequence. This sequence originates from a human donor with melanoma. The V call is TRBV10-3, the J call TRBJ2-5; 12 positions agree with TRBD1. The CDR3 loop reads CAIKGDRGLLETQYF. The CDR3 DNA is TGTGCCATCAAAGGGGACAGGGGGCTTTTGGAGACCCAGTACTTC.